This TCR beta chain was recovered during a study of cytomegalovirus exposure and HLA in healthy donors listed by TCRdb under 2017. Regarding the study in general: An earlier analysis of roughly 570 of the donors reported approximately 300 Gb of sequence data and 95 million to 120 million unique TCR beta sequences obtained from some 200 million T cells. An early release covering approximately 600 HLA-typed donors comprised approximately 290 gigabases of sequencing data and 85 million to 100 million unique TCR sequences. The genetic ancestry cluster associated with self-reported Caucasian donors included 81% of the approximately 410 genotyped donors. The study aimed to test whether cataloging public T cell receptors could reveal signatures of past pathogen exposure. Using immunosequencing, the study profiled T cell repertoires from about 610 subjects and related those repertoires to cytomegalovirus serostatus. A separate validation cohort of 90 to 150 different subjects was used in addition to the roughly 620-subject first cohort. High-throughput TCR immunosequencing, statistical association of individual TCRs with disease status, and machine learning were combined to predict cytomegalovirus infection status. A later analysis re-analyzed previously published TCR beta repertoires from 550 to 700 donors and added high-resolution HLA genotyping to study TCR occurrence patterns. Rather than drawing on any new phenotypic data, the later analysis identified candidate immune exposures from TCR beta sequences and the way those sequences occurred across donors. An earlier analysis of around 640 of the donors used high-throughput TCR beta sequencing to judge whether each TCR beta V gene segment behaved as functional or pseudogenic. Donor age, sex, ethnicity and CMV serostatus were compiled alongside the repertoire data. In a later genetic analysis, genome-wide SNP genotypes for about 60% of the 666 donors were used, and that subset was treated as a discovery cohort. All discovery cohort repertoires had been generated on a single sequencing platform. HLA typing included class I and class II loci at four-digit resolution. The number of typed donors differed by locus: 629-630 for A, B, C, DRB1 and DQB1; 522 for DQA1; about 600 for DPA1; and about 450 for DPB1. Because of strong linkage in the cohort, five DR-DQ haplotypes were treated as single units for association and clustering. Among about 410 genotyped donors of the cohort, an average of approximately 220,000 unique TCR beta nucleotide sequences was sequenced per donor, of which 15% to 20% were non-productive.

What the study reported, not specific to this receptor: Correlated functional status among segregating V segments might reflect linkage disequilibrium, but an unknown experimental factor could not be ruled out. A further reported finding was that TCR beta sequences accurately predicted the HLA-A and HLA-B alleles for most subjects in the first cohort. While some public TCRs were present in many individuals, most TCR sequences turned up only very rarely across donors. HLA typing was unavailable for some donors at each locus, so association tests used only the typed subset. A later analysis found that HLA-associated TCR beta chains were more clonally expanded and had lower generation probabilities than equally common non-associated chains. In the study, roughly 160 TCR beta chains were listed as associated with cytomegalovirus. For the cohort, immune exposure information was limited to CMV serostatus. A later genetic analysis associated a missense DCLRE1C variant with V-gene and J-gene trimming of TCR beta chains, and an independent cohort replicated the association. A group of highly shared sequence variants was considered likely to be a technical artifact of the sequencing pipeline. In a later analysis, the rate of TCR association differed among HLA loci, with DRB1 alleles having the most associated TCRs and HLA-C alleles having the fewest. Most CMV-associated TCR beta chains appeared to be HLA-restricted in a later analysis, and the HLA associations seemed to be driven largely by CMV exposure. Presence/absence analyses assumed roughly uniform sequencing depth across donors, an assumption that may not hold. A few of the identified cytomegalovirus-associated TCR beta chains were confirmed in vitro to be specific for cytomegalovirus antigens. According to a later analysis, parvovirus B19, influenza, CMV and Epstein-Barr virus appeared linked to several top co-occurrence clusters. Compared with the approximately 600-donor mean, donors in an Asian-associated ancestry cluster had fewer N-insertions in productive TCRs, according to a later genetic analysis. At a false discovery rate of 0.05, a later analysis linked under 20,000 TCR beta sequences to specific HLA alleles. When HLA alleles, especially DR and DQ, strongly co-occurred, TCR associations were difficult to assign to individual alleles. In an earlier analysis of several hundred of the donors, most TCR beta V segments were observed in productive rearrangements about 90% or about 30% of the time, broadly matching IMGT annotations. The earlier analysis of a few hundred of the donors excluded 15 to 20 rarely observed V segments, including chromosome 9 orphons, because counts were too low. Cytomegalovirus status was reported to be diagnosed by the classifier with high specificity and sensitivity in both the original and validation cohorts. Only TCR beta chains were sequenced in this cohort, and the absence of alpha or paired-chain data limited detectable features. The authors suggested that the approach could potentially be generalized to other disease states and immunological phenotypes.

On this clone: The antigen it binds to is not known. Base quality data are lacking; no much larger clone is found one base away.

The cohort was made up of about 610 healthy bone marrow donors. All cohort members were sampled while nominally healthy, although unrecorded immune exposures were likely present. The donor was CMV seropositive and was included in the group of 270 or so seropositive cohort members. Each donor provided a peripheral blood sample, and peripheral blood mononuclear cells were used for TCR beta sequencing. The Qiagen DNeasy Blood Extraction Kit was used to extract genomic DNA from the blood cell samples. The library was made by the immunoSEQ multiplex PCR assay. A mixture of 60 forward primers for TCR Vbeta segments and 13 reverse primers for TCR Jbeta segments was used in the multiplex PCR. The CDR3 region of rearranged TCR beta genes was amplified from genomic DNA with a multiplex PCR assay. On the Illumina HiSeq System, the amplified TCR beta libraries were sequenced as 87-base-pair reads. On the study's bioinformatics: Across the 640 or so repertoires, a later analysis counted around 80 million unique TCR beta chains, around 10 million of which were shared by at least two donors. To remove PCR and sequencing errors, raw reads were error-corrected and collapsed into unique sequences using a nearest-neighbor algorithm that merged closely related sequences. Alignment of CDR3 sequences to IMGT reference sequences was used to assign V, D and J gene segments. For a sequence to be retained, at least a six-nucleotide match to both a V gene segment and a J gene segment was required. A rearrangement was called productive if the CDR3 had no stop codons and remained in frame with V and J, and every other rearrangement was called non-productive. Following IMGT convention, CDR3 was defined as the stretch from the second conserved V-encoded cysteine up to the conserved J-encoded phenylalanine. The earlier analysis of roughly 590 of the donors excluded any sequence lacking an unambiguous match to a single V gene segment. An earlier analysis of 587 of the donors called V segments functional above 56.7% productive rearrangements and segregating when the between-donor standard deviation exceeded 5%. To diagnose cytomegalovirus status from the catalog of TCR beta chain sequences, a statistical classification framework was built. A later analysis assigned V and J genes by comparing TCR nucleotide sequences with IMGT/GENE-DB human TR gene sequences. In a later analysis, CDR3 sequences and most-parsimonious VDJ recombination scenarios were assigned using the TCRdist pipeline. A later analysis defined each TCR beta chain by its CDR3 amino acid sequence plus V-gene family, and excluded reads lacking a unique V-gene family. In a later analysis, fewer than 600 highly shared, low-generation-probability nucleotide sequences were removed to address suspected cross-contamination and a sequencing artifact. In a later analysis, a clonal expansion index was calculated for each public chain from normalized within-repertoire ranks of inferred template counts. In a later analysis, generation probabilities were computed using a VDJ recombination model fitted to out-of-frame rearrangements, and the results were checked against IGoR. In a later analysis, TCR-TCR, TCR-HLA and TCR-CMV co-occurrence was scored with hypergeometric tests, and a repertoire-size bias correction was applied to TCR pairs. False discovery rates were estimated in a later analysis by permuting HLA or CMV assignments 20 times. In a later analysis, co-occurring TCRs were grouped using DBSCAN, with TCRdist sequence similarity added in when clustering inside HLA-allele-positive subsets. Repertoires with fewer than 30,000 or more than 120,000 public chains were left out of co-occurrence clustering, as were five repertoires with anomalous nucleotide sharing. TCRdb carries this immuneACCESS record with in-frame sequences only. Its versions omit some clonotypes, under half of them owing to an unresolved V gene in the studies checked, with the rest unexplained. Clone size and V and J calls were adopted from that table, with D and trimming inferred from the DNA. This sample lists approximately 150,000 clones; approximately 70% were detected once. Together, the top ten hold approximately 5% of the sample.

Sample: PBMCs. This clonotype was sampled from a man younger than 35 in good health and CMV-seropositive.

The DNA sequence reads TGTGCCAGCAGCCTGGGACAGGGAATAATGAACACTGAAGCTTTCTTT. Its amino acids are CASSLGQGIMNTEAFF. The rearrangement joined TRBV13 to TRBJ1-1, and 9 junction bases match TRBD1. The CDR3, cysteine through phenylalanine, is 16 amino acids long. Only the CDR3 region is kept as DNA, spanning 48 bases read in frame from base 1. From V the trimming removes 5 bases and from J it removes 0 bases, while the gene matches leave 7 bases of the junction unaccounted for. CDR1 PRHDT and CDR2 FYEKMQ are derived from the germline V gene (reference sequence). This CDR3, with the reference TRBV13 and TRBJ1-1 proteins standing in past its ends, gives the full variable domain AAGVIQSPRHLIKEKRETATLKCYPIPRHDTVYWYQQGPGQDPQFLISFYEKMQSDKGSIPDRFSAQQFSDYHSELNMSSLELGDSALYFCASSLGQGIMNTEAFFGQGTRLTVV.